Sequencing of this T cell receptor beta chain was carried out in a study of early T cells in non-severe SARS-CoV-2 infection. Study at large: Chains were unpaired, as sequencing was done on bulk RNA from unsorted whole blood.

This clonotype has at least ten counts. The CDR3 is 15 residues long. V trimming: 2 bases; J trimming: 10 bases; junction bases outside the gene matches: 9. Researchers attached unique molecular identifiers to individual cDNA molecules. TCRdb processed the 5' RACE reads anew with MiXCR; each CDR3 protein has one entry. Of 90,000 to 120,000 distinct CDR3 sequences in the sample, approximately 10% were seen once. This sequence originates from an adult who was a healthcare worker with PCR-confirmed SARS-CoV-2 infection or an uninfected control (not recorded which). The V and J genes are TRBV12-3 or TRBV12-4 and TRBJ2-2; 8 bases line up with TRBD1. Sequenced input: whole blood. The CDR3 loop reads CASSLTGQGIVELFF. The CDR3 bases are TGTGCCAGCAGTTTAACAGGACAGGGAATCGTGGAGCTGTTTTTT.